This TCR beta chain was identified in a study of T cells in Graves' hyperthyroidism and ophthalmopathy. The TCR beta CDR3 regions underwent amplification using RNA transcripts as the source. First-round RT-PCR with HTBI primers amplified the TCR CDR3 region. TCRdb redid the calling of the multiplex PCR reads with MiXCR, one entry per CDR3 protein. Of hundreds of thousands of distinct CDR3 sequences listed, roughly 45% are singletons. The CDR3 is made up of 15 amino acids. With 0 bases removed from V and 11 bases from J, the gap between germline ends came to 17 bases. Germline CDR1 LNHNV, CDR2 YYDKDF (reference sequence).

The clonotype comes from an adult man with Graves' disease, either hyperthyroidism or ophthalmopathy (not recorded which). The sample comprised peripheral blood or thyroid tissue (not recorded which). This chain connects TRBV15 to TRBJ1-5; D might be TRBD1 (6 bases). The CDR3 nucleotides are TGTGCCACCAGCAGAGAGGGAAACAGGGCTATAGCCCAGCATTTT. Translated, it gives CATSREGNRAIAQHF.